Below, 3 T cell receptor beta chains from the same sample are listed, as sequenced in a study of fetal regulatory T cell absence and autoimmunity. The method was immunoSEQ multiplex PCR; TCRdb's version includes in-frame clones alone and lacks a portion of them. The sample records 95,000 to 100,000 clones, approximately 79% being singletons. Sequenced sample: pancreas tissue. All receptors come from a male donor with IPEX syndrome.

V and J are TRBV18 and TRBJ1-2; perhaps TRBD1 as D (6 bases). Trimming took 6 bases from V and 4 from J, leaving 9 bases between them. From germline, CDR1 is KGHSH and CDR2 LQKENI. The CDR3 is made up of 12 amino acids. CDR3 in DNA: TGTGCCAGCTCTGGACAGAGCTATGGCTACACCTTC. Amino acid sequence: CASSGQSYGYTF.

The chain links TRBV7-2 to TRBJ2-5; D may be TRBD2 (5 bases). Trimming removed 1 base at V and 3 bases at J, with 15 bases between. This CDR3 has 16 amino acids. Germline V lookup: CDR1 SGHTA, CDR2 FQGNSA. The CDR3 DNA sequence: TGTGCCAGCAGCTTAGTCGGTCCTAGCCGAAAAGAGACCCAGTACTTC. Translating it yields CASSLVGPSRKETQYF.

This clone was observed once. The V call is TRBV5-5, the J call TRBJ1-4; a possible D gene is TRBD1 (6 bases). Germline V gene data show CDR1 as SGHKS and CDR2 as YYEKEE (reference sequence). The CDR3 runs to 15 residues. With 4 bases removed from V and 0 bases from J, the gap between germline ends came to 10 bases. In DNA, the CDR3 is TGTGCCAGCAGCCTGGAGGGGGCAACTAATGAAAAACTGTTTTTT. Its protein is CASSLEGATNEKLFF. The full variable domain, in which reference TRBV5-5 and TRBJ1-4 provide the parts outside the CDR3, is DAGVTQSPTHLIKTRGQQVTLRCSPISGHKSVSWYQQVLGQGPQFIFQYYEKEERGRGNFPDRFSARQFPNYSSELNVNALLLGDSALYLCASSLEGATNEKLFFGSGTQLSVL.